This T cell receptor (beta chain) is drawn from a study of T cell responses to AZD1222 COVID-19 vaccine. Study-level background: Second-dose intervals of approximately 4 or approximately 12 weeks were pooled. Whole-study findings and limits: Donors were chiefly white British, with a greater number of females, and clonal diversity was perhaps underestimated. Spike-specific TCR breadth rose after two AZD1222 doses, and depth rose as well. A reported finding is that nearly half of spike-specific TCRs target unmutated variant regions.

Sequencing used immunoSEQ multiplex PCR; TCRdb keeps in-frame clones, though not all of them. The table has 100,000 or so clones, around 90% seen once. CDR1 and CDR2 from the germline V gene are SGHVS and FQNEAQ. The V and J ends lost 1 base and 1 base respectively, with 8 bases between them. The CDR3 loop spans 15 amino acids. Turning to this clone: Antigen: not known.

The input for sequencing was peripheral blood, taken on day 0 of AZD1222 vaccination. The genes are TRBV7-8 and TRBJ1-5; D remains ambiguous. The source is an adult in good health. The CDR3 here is CASSLVGGSNQPQHF. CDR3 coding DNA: TGTGCCAGCAGCTTAGTTGGCGGAAGCAATCAGCCCCAGCATTTT. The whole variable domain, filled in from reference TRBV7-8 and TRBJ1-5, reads GAGVSQSPRYKVAKRGQDVALRCDPISGHVSLFWYQQALGQGPEFLTYFQNEAQLDKSGLPSDRFFAERPEGSVSTLKIQRTQQEDSAVYLCASSLVGGSNQPQHFGDGTRLSIL.